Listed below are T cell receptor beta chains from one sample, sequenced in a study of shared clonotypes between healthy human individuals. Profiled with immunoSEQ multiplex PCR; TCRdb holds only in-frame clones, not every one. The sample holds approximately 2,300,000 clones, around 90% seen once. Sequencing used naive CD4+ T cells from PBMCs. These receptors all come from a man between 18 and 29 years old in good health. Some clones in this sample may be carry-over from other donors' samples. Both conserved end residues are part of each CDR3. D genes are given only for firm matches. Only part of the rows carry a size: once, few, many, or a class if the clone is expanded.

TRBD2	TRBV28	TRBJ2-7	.	TGTGCCAGCAGTTTAAAGCTAGCGGAAAGAACCTACGAGCAGTACTTC	CASSLKLAERTYEQYF
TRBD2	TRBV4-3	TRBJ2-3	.	TGCGCCAGCAGCCGGGGGATAGCGGGAGTAGATACGCAGTATTTT	CASSRGIAGVDTQYF
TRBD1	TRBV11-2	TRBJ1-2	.	TGTGCCAGCAGCTCCCGGGACAGGATCTATGGCTACACCTTC	CASSSRDRIYGYTF
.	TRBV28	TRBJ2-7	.	TGTGCCAGCAGTGGGGGGAGCTACGAGCAGTACTTC	CASSGGSYEQYF
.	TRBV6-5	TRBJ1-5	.	TGTGCCAGCAGTTACAGGGGAAGCAATCAGCCCCAGCATTTT	CASSYRGSNQPQHF
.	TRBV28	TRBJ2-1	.	TGTGCCAGTTGCCCCCCCTACAATGAGCAGTTCTTC	CASCPPYNEQFF
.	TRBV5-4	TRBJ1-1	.	TGTGCCAGCAGCTTCCAAGGGGGCACTGAAGCTTTCTTT	CASSFQGGTEAFF
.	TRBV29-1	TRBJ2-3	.	TGCAGCGTGGAAACCTCGGAGGAAGATACGCAGTATTTT	CSVETSEEDTQYF
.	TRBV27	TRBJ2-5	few	TGTGGTGGCGAGACCCAGTACTTC	CGGETQYF
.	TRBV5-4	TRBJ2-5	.	TGTGCCAGCAGCGCCGCCGATGGGAACCAAGAGACCCAGTACTTC	CASSAADGNQETQYF
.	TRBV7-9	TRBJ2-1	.	TGTGCCAGCAGTTGGAGACAGCCTCCTAATGAGCAGTTCTTC	CASSWRQPPNEQFF
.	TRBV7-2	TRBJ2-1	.	TGTGCCAGCATCAAGGGTCAGATCTCCTACAATGAGCAGTTCTTC	CASIKGQISYNEQFF
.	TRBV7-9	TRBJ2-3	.	TGTGCCAGCACCTTAGGGTCGATCGGAGGGAGACGAGGCACAGATACGCAGTATTTT	CASTLGSIGGRRGTDTQYF
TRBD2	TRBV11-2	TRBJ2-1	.	TGTGCCAGCAGCCTGGGACTAGTGGCCTACAATGAGCAGTTCTTC	CASSLGLVAYNEQFF
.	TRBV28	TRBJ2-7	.	TGTGCCAGCGGCACCCATGCCTACGAGCAGTACTTC	CASGTHAYEQYF
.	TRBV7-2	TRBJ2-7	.	TGTGCCAGCAGCGCAGCACAGGGACGCGAGCAGTACTTC	CASSAAQGREQYF
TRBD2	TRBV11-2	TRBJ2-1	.	TGTGCCAGCACTCGAATGGGGACTAGCGGGAGAGGGGGATCCAATGAGCAGTTCTTC	CASTRMGTSGRGGSNEQFF